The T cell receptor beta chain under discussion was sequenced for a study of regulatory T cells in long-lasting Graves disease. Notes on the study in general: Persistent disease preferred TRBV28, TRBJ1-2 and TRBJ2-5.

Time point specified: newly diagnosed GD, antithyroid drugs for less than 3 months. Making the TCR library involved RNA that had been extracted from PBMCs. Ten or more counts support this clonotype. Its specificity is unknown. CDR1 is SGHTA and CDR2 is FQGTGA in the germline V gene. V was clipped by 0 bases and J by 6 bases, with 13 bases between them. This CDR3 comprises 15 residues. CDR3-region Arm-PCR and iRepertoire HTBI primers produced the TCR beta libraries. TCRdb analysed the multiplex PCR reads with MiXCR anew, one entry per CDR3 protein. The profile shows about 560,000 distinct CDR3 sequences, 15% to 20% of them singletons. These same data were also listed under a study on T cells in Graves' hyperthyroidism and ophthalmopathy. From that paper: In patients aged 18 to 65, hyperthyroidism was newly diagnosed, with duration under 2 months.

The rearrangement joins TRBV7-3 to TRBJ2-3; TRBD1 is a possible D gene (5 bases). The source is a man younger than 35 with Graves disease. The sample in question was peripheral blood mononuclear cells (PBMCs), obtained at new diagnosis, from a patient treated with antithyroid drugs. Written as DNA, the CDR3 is TGTGCCAGCAGCTTAACGCGTCAGAAGGGGGATACGCAGTATTTT. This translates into CASSLTRQKGDTQYF.